This TCR beta chain was captured in a study of OX40 agonist ivuxolimab in advanced cancers. On the study more broadly: Of mixed ages from about 23 to 79 and averaging roughly 66 years, the group was 65% to 85% male. Partial responses were seen in three patients, one with hepatocellular carcinoma and two with cutaneous melanoma.

Assay used: immunoSEQ multiplex PCR; TCRdb lists only in-frame clones, some missing. This sample has 57,000 or so clones, with 86% found just once. The CDR3 extends over 16 amino acids. Unmatched junction bases numbered 6, after V lost 3 bases and J lost 4 bases. Germline V gene sequence: CDR1 SGDLS, CDR2 YYNGEE. The sequence was collected from an adult with an advanced solid tumor such as melanoma, head and neck, liver or kidney cancer. The material was CD4+ or CD8+ T cells sorted from blood, obtained in a trial of the OX40 agonist ivuxolimab. The V and J genes are TRBV9 and TRBJ2-2, with TRBD1 identical over 10 bases. The CDR3 DNA is TGTGCCAGCAGCGCGGGGACAGGGGCGAGCACCGGGGAGCTGTTTTTT. It is translated as CASSAGTGASTGELFF.